This T cell receptor beta chain was retrieved from a study of early T cells in non-severe SARS-CoV-2 infection. Study context: Alpha and beta chains were unpaired, from unsorted whole-blood bulk RNA.

This clonotype occurred many times. Its antigen is still unknown. CDR3 length: 15 residues. CDR1 is SEHNR and CDR2 is FQNEAQ in the germline V gene (reference sequence). The ends lost 2 bases at V and 7 bases at J; junction bases unmatched: 5. Study-wide findings and caveats: VDJdb-based matching was biased toward anti-spike CD8 responses and missed private and CD4 specificities.

Attachment of unique molecular identifiers was made to individual cDNA molecules. In TCRdb, the 5' RACE reads were re-called with MiXCR into one record per CDR3 protein. This table holds around 49,000 distinct CDR3 sequences, around 4% found once. The V call is TRBV7-9, the J call TRBJ2-1; 10 nucleotides line up with TRBD2. This TCR was recovered from an adult who was a healthcare worker with PCR-confirmed SARS-CoV-2 infection or an uninfected control (not recorded which). The source material was whole blood. The CDR3 here is CASSLTSGVGNEQFF. CDR3 coding DNA: TGTGCCAGCAGCTTAACTAGCGGGGTAGGAAATGAGCAGTTCTTC.